This T cell receptor beta chain is drawn from a study of T cell repertoires in cytomegalovirus infection. Study-level points and caveats: HLA-C-restricted CMV-specific TCR beta clonotypes were dominant in the ex vivo response.

The V and J ends lost 5 bases and 6 bases, in that order; junction bases with no gene match: 9. CDR3 length: 16 amino acids. Germline CDR1 reads MGHRA; CDR2 reads YSYEKL. Regarding this clonotype: What it binds is not known.

Via MiXCR, TCRdb re-called the reads, giving one row per CDR3 protein. The table shows some 220,000 distinct CDR3 sequences, with approximately 7% occurring only once. The chain carries TRBV4-1 and TRBJ1-6, with 8 nucleotides matching TRBD1. This TCR derives from a human donor in good health (CMV status not recorded). Some clones in this sample may be carry-over from other donors' samples. The sequenced material came from PBMCs. Here the CDR3 DNA reads TGCGCCAGCAGCAAACTGACAGGGGCTCGTAATTCACCCCTCCACTTT. This sequence encodes CASSKLTGARNSPLHF.